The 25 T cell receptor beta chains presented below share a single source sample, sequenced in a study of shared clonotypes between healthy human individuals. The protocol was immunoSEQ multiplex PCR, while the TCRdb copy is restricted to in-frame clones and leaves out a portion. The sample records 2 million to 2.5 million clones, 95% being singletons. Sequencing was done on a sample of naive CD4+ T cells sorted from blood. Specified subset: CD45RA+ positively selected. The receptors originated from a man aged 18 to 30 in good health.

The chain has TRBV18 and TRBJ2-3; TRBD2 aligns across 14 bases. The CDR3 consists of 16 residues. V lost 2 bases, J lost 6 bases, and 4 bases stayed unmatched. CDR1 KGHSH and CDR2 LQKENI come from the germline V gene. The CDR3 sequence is CASSPSTSGGADTQYF. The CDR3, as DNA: TGTGCCAGCTCACCATCGACTAGCGGGGGGGCGGATACGCAGTATTTT.

The CDR3 spells CATQSGAGTDTQYF. In DNA, the CDR3 is TGTGCCACCCAATCGGGCGCTGGCACAGATACGCAGTATTTT. The V call is TRBV10-3, the J call TRBJ2-3, with D uncertain. CDR3 length: 14 residues. Germline V CDR1 and CDR2: ENHRY, SYGVKD. V lost 10 bases and J lost 1, with 15 bases in between.

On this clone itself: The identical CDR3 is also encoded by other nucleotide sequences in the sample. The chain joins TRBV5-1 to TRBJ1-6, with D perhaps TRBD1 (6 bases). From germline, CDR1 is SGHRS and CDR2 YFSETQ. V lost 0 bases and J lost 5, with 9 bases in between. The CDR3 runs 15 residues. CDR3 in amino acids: CASSLGQGNNSPLHF. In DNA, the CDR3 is TGCGCCAGCAGCTTGGGCCAGGGGAATAATTCACCCCTCCACTTT.

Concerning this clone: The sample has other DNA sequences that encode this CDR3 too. CDR3 region: CASSLVTSGYNEQFF. CDR3 in DNA: TGCGCCAGCAGCTTGGTTACTAGCGGGTACAATGAGCAGTTCTTC. The chain recombines TRBV5-1 with TRBJ2-1, with 9 nucleotides matching TRBD2. CDR3 size: 15 residues. CDR1 is SGHRS, CDR2 YFSETQ, per germline. V was pared by 0 bases and J by 4 bases, with 2 bases of the junction left unmatched.

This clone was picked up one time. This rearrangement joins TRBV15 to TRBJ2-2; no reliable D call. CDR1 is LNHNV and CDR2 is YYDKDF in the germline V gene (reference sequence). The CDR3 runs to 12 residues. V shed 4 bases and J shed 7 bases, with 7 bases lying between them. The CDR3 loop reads CATSIWGGELFF. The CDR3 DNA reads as TGTGCCACCAGCATTTGGGGCGGGGAGCTGTTTTTT.

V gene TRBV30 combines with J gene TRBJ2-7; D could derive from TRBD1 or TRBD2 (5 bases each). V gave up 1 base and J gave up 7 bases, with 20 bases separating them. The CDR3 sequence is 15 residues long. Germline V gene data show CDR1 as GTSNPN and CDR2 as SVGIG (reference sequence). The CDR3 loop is CAWSDGGLGAREQYF. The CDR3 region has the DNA TGTGCCTGGAGTGATGGAGGTCTCGGGGCTAGGGAGCAGTACTTC.

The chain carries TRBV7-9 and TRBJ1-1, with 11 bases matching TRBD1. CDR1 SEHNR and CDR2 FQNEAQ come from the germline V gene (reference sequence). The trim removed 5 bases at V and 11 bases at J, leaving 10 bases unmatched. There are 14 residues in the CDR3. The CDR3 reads CASSGWTGGWAAFF. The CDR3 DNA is TGTGCCAGCAGCGGATGGACAGGGGGCTGGGCGGCTTTCTTT.

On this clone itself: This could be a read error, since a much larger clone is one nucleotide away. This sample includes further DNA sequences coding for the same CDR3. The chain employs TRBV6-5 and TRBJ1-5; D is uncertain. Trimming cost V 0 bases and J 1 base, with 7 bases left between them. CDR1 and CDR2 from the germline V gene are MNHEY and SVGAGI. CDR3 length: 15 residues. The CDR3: CASSYSRQSNQPQHF. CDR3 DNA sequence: TGTGCCAGCAGTTACTCGAGGCAGAGCAATCAGCCCCAGCATTTT.

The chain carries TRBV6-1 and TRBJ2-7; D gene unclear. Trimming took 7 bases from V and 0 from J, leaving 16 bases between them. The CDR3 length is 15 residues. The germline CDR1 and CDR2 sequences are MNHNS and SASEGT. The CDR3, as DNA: TGTGCCAGCAACCTTCCCGGGTTGAGCTCCTACGAGCAGTACTTC. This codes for CASNLPGLSSYEQYF.

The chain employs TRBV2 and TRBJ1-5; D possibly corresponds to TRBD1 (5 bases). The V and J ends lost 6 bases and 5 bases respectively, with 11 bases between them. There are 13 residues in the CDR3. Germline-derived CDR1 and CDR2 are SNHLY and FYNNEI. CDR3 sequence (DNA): TGTGCCAGCAGAGATGGGACCTATCAGCCCCAGCATTTT. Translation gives CASRDGTYQPQHF.

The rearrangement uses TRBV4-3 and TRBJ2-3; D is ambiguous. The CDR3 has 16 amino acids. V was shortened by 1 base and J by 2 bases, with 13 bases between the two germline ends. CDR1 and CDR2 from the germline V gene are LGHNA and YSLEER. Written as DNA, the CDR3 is TGCGCCAGCAGCCAAGTCCAAGTCGGGTCCACAGATACGCAGTATTTT. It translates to CASSQVQVGSTDTQYF.

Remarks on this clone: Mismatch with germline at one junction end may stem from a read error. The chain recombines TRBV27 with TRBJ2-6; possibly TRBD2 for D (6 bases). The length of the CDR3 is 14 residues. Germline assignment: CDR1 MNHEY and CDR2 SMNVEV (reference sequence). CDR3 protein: CASSSAAGGNVLTF. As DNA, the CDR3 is TGTGCCAGCAGTTCCGCCGCCGGGGGCAACGTCCTGACTTTC.

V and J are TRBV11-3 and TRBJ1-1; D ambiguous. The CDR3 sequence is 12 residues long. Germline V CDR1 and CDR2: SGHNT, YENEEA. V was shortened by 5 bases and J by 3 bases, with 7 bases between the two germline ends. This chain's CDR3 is CASSRSDTEAFF. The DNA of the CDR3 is TGTGCCAGCAGCCGCTCCGACACTGAAGCTTTCTTT.

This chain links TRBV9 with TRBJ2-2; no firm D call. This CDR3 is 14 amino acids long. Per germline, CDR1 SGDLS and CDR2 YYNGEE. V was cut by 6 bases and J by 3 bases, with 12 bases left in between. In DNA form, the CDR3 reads TGTGCCAGCACCCACAACACAGACACCGGGGAGCTGTTTTTT. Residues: CASTHNTDTGELFF.

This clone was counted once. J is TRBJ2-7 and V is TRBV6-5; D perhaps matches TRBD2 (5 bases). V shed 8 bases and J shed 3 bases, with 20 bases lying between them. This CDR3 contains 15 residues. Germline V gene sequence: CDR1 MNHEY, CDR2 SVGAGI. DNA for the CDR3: TGTGCCAGCGCCACGTGGGGATCTGGAGGCTACGAGCAGTACTTC. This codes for CASATWGSGGYEQYF.

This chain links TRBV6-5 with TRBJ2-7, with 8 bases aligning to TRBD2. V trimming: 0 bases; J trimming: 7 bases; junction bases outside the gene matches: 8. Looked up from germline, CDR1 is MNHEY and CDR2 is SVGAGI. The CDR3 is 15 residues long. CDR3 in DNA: TGTGCCAGCAGTTACTCCGATAGCGGGGTGGGGGAGCAGTACTTC. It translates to CASSYSDSGVGEQYF.

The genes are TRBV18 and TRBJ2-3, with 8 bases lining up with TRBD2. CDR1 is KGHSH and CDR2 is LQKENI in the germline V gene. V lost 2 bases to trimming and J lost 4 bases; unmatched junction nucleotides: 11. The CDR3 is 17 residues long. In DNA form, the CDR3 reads TGTGCCAGCTCACCATCTTTCGTGACTAGCGTATCAGATACGCAGTATTTT. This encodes CASSPSFVTSVSDTQYF.

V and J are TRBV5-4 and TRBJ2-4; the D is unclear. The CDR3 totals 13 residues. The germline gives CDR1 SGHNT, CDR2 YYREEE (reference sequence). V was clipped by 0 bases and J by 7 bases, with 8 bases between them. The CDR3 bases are TGTGCCAGCAGCTTGGCAGCTAGGAACATTCAGTACTTC. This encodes CASSLAARNIQYF.

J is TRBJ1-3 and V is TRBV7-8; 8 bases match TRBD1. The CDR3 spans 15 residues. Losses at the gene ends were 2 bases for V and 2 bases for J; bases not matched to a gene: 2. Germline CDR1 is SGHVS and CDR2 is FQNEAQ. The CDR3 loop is CASSLQQGAGNTIYF. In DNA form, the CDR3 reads TGTGCCAGCAGCTTACAACAGGGGGCTGGAAACACCATATATTTT.

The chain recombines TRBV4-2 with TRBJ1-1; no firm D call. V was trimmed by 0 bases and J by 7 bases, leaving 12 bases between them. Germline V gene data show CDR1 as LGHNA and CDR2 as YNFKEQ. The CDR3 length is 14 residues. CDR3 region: CASSQDLSRSEAFF. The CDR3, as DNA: TGTGCCAGCAGCCAAGATCTTTCGAGGAGTGAAGCTTTCTTT.

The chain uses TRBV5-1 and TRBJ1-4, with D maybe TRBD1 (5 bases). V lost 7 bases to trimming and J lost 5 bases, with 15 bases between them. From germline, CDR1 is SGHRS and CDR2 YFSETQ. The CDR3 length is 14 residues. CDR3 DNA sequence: TGCGCCAGCGGGTCCGGCCAGGGAAATGAAAAACTGTTTTTT. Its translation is CASGSGQGNEKLFF.

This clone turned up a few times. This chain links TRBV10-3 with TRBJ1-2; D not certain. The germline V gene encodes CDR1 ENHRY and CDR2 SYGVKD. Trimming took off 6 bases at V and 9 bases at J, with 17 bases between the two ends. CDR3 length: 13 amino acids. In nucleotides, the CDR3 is TGTGCCATCAGCGGACTGCAAGAGGAGCGCTACACCTTC. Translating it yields CAISGLQEERYTF.

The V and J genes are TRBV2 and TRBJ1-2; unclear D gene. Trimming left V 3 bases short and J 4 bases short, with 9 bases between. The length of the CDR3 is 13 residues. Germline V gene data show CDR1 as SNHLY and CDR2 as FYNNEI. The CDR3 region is CASSEPDIYGYTF. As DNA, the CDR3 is TGTGCCAGCAGTGAGCCAGACATCTATGGCTACACCTTC.

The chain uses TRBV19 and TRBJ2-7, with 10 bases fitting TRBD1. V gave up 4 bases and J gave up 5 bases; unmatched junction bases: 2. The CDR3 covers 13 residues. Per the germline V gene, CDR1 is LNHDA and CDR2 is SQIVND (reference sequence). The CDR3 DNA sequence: TGTGCCAGTAGTAGACAGGGGGCCCACGAGCAGTACTTC. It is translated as CASSRQGAHEQYF.

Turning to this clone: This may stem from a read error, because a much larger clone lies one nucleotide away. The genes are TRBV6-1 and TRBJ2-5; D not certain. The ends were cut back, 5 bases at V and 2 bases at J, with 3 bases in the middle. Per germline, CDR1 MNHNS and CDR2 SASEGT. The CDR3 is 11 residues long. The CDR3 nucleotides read TGTGCCAGCAGTCCGCAAGAGACCCAGTACTTC. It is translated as CASSPQETQYF.